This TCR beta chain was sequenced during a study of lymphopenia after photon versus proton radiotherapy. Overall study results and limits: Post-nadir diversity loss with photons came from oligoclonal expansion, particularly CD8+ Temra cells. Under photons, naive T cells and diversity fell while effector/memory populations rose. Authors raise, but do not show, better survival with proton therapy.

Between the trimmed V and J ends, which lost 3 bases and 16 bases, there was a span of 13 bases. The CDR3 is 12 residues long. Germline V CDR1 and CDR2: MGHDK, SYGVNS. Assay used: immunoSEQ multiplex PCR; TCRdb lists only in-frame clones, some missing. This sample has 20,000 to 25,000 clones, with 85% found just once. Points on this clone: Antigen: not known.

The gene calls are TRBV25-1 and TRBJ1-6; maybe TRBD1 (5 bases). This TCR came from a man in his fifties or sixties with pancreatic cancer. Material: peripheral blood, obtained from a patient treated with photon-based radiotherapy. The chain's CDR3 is CASSEIRGGLHF. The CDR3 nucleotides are TGTGCCAGCAGTGAGATCCGGGGGGGGCTCCACTTT.